This record concerns one T cell receptor beta chain sequence. The table came from immunoSEQ multiplex PCR; TCRdb's copy has only in-frame clones and leaves some out. The sample includes over 400,000 clones, around 86% of them seen just once. The data are from a study of blood T cell repertoires in COVID-19. Whole-study context: COVID-19 samples collected from the United States, Italy and Spain covered acute and convalescent phases.

Sequenced sample: peripheral blood. The TCR comes from a woman aged 25 to 45 with active or convalescent COVID-19.

The CDR3 region is CASSYARGSDTEAFF. As DNA, the CDR3 is TGTGCCAGCAGTTACGCGCGGGGCTCGGACACTGAAGCTTTCTTT. The V and J genes are TRBV6-6 and TRBJ1-1, with a tentative D call TRBD1 (5 bases). The CDR3 has 15 residues. V was cut by 2 bases and J by 3 bases, with 13 bases left in between. Germline assignment: CDR1 MNHNY and CDR2 SVGAGI (reference sequence).